Each of the 28 T cell receptor delta chains below was sequenced from the same sample in a study of Vδ1+ human thymocytes. Study results and limitations: Thymic TRG and TRD repertoires appeared highly polyclonal.

Extracted RNA was reverse transcribed into cDNA. Multiplex PCR used pooled V-gene forward primers and a constant-region reverse primer to amplify CDR3s. TCRdb re-processed the multiplex PCR reads using CATT. This table holds 24,000 or so delta-chain clones, around 28% found once. Their cognate antigens are unknown. Material for sequencing was Vdelta1+ gamma-delta thymocytes from the thymus. Subset in this sample: FACS-sorted CD3+ TCRalphabeta- TCRVdelta1+ TCRVdelta2- thymocytes. The origin of the receptors is a boy younger than two who had congenital heart surgery.

This clone was seen a handful of times. The genes are TRDV1 and TRDJ1, with a possible D match to TRDD3 (5 bases). Germline V CDR1 and CDR2: TSWWSYY, QGS. This CDR3 is built from 21 residues. With 2 bases removed from V and 0 bases from J, the gap between germline ends came to 28 bases. The CDR3 sequence is CALGERSFHWLPYPDTDKLIF. CDR3 DNA sequence: TGTGCTCTTGGGGAAAGGTCTTTTCACTGGTTACCCTATCCTGACACCGATAAACTCATCTTT.

This clone has a handful of counts. The rearrangement links TRDV1 to TRDJ1; maybe TRDD1 (5 bases). CDR1 and CDR2 (germline): TSWWSYY, QGS. The CDR3 consists of 20 residues. Trimming removed 1 base from V and 2 bases from J, with 26 bases in between. The chain's CDR3 is CALGEPPKDPRIGQTDKLIF. The CDR3 nucleotides read TGTGCTCTTGGGGAACCCCCGAAGGACCCCCGAATAGGGCAAACCGATAAACTCATCTTT.

This clone was picked up many times. The rearrangement uses TRDV1 and TRDJ1, with D tentatively TRDD3 (6 bases). The CDR3 runs to 19 residues. Trimming left V 0 bases short and J 0 bases short, with 20 bases between. Germline V gene lookup returns CDR1 TSWWSYY and CDR2 QGS. The CDR3 sequence: CALGELLPLGGPHTDKLIF. CDR3 DNA sequence: TGTGCTCTTGGGGAACTCCTCCCTTTGGGGGGTCCCCACACCGATAAACTCATCTTT.

The chain has TRDV1 and TRDJ1, with TRDD3 matching over 9 bases. The J segment lost 1 base and the V segment lost 2 bases, leaving 29 bases of the junction unmatched. The V gene's germline CDR1 is TSWWSYY and CDR2 QGS. This CDR3 is built from 24 residues. The CDR3 bases are TGTGCTCTTGGGGAATGGCTTCCCCCGACCACTCACGTCGCTGGGGGATTTGTCACCGATAAACTCATCTTT. Translated: CALGEWLPPTTHVAGGFVTDKLIF.

This clone is medium-sized (0.01 to 0.1%) in the sample. V gene TRDV1 combines with J gene TRDJ2; the match to TRDD3 covers 9 bases. V gave up 4 bases and J gave up 0 bases; unmatched junction bases: 21. The CDR3 spans 22 residues. Germline CDR1 reads TSWWSYY; CDR2 reads QGS. CDR3 nucleotide sequence: TGTGCTCTTGGGGCCGCCTTCCTCAAAACTGGGGGAGGGAGCGCTTTGACAGCACAACTCTTCTTT. This sequence encodes CALGAAFLKTGGGSALTAQLFF.

To note about this clone: A read error may explain this, as a much larger clone is one base away. This chain connects TRDV1 to TRDJ2, with TRDD3 identical over 12 bases. The CDR3 loop spans 21 amino acids. Germline loops: CDR1 TSWWSYY, CDR2 QGS. After removal of 4 bases from V and 2 bases from J, the junction contained 17 bases not matched to a gene. In DNA form, the CDR3 reads TGTGCTCTTGGGGTAGTAACTCCCCAAAACTGGGGGATACCCTTGACAGCACAACTCTTCTTT. Residues: CALGVVTPQNWGIPLTAQLFF.

This clone was picked up a small number of times. Within the sample, other DNA sequences also encode this same CDR3. The chain combines TRDV1 with TRDJ1, with 7 positions matching TRDD3. Germline V CDR1 and CDR2: TSWWSYY, QGS. V was clipped by 0 bases and J by 4 bases; unmatched bases: 26. The CDR3 is 22 amino acids. This CDR3 reads CALGELPTAYTIWGPRSDKLIF. In DNA, the CDR3 is TGTGCTCTTGGGGAACTACCTACGGCATATACTATCTGGGGGCCCCGGAGCGATAAACTCATCTTT.

This clone was observed a handful of times. The identical CDR3 is also encoded by other nucleotide sequences in the sample. The V and J genes are TRDV1 and TRDJ1; no firm D call. V lost 0 bases and J 2 bases, leaving 16 bases between the germline ends. This CDR3 has 17 amino acids. Per germline, CDR1 TSWWSYY and CDR2 QGS. CDR3 protein: CALGELAGYWWTDKLIF. In DNA, the CDR3 is TGTGCTCTTGGGGAACTTGCCGGGTATTGGTGGACCGATAAACTCATCTTT.

The genes are TRDV1 and TRDJ1; possible D gene TRDD3, 6 bases. V dropped 2 bases and J dropped 0 bases, with 43 bases sitting between them. The CDR3 has 26 residues. Germline lookup yields CDR1 TSWWSYY and CDR2 QGS. The CDR3 spells CALGERVPVGVAVNLVLGRYTDKLIF. CDR3 DNA sequence: TGTGCTCTTGGGGAAAGGGTGCCAGTGGGGGTGGCCGTTAATCTCGTGCTGGGGAGATACACCGATAAACTCATCTTT.

This clone was seen repeatedly, ten times or more. Other DNA sequences within the sample encode an identical CDR3. The chain has TRDV1 and TRDJ1; D gene ambiguous. Trimming cost V 4 bases and J 0 bases, with 3 bases left between them. The CDR3 is made up of 12 amino acids. In germline, CDR1 is TSWWSYY, CDR2 QGS. The CDR3 reads CALGGYTDKLIF. The CDR3 coding sequence is TGTGCTCTTGGGGGATACACCGATAAACTCATCTTT.

Concerning this clone: A clone one base away is much larger, so this may be a read error. J is TRDJ1 and V is TRDV1, with 10 bases matching TRDD3. This CDR3 spans 16 amino acids. Germline loops: CDR1 TSWWSYY, CDR2 QGS. V gave up 9 bases and J gave up 0 bases; unmatched junction bases: 10. CDR3 in DNA: TGTGCTCTCCGTCCTGGGGGATATCGGGACACCGATAAACTCATCTTT. Its protein product is CALRPGGYRDTDKLIF.

The rearrangement joins TRDV2 to TRDJ1, with 8 bases aligning to TRDD3. The V gene end was trimmed by 9 bases and the J gene end by 0 bases; junction bases not matched to a gene: 23. The V gene's germline CDR1 is GEAIGNYY and CDR2 EKD. The CDR3 is 19 amino acids. The CDR3 region is CAILPPGTFVLGDTDKLIF. CDR3 bases: TGTGCCATTTTGCCGCCAGGAACTTTCGTACTGGGGGACACCGATAAACTCATCTTT.

The chain employs TRDV1 and TRDJ1, with 9 bases aligning to TRDD3. After removal of 2 bases from V and 0 bases from J, the junction contained 19 bases not matched to a gene. Germline CDR1 is TSWWSYY and CDR2 is QGS. The CDR3 has 21 residues. CDR3 amino acids: CALGERGGTEGIRGHTDKLIF. The CDR3, as DNA: TGTGCTCTTGGGGAAAGGGGTGGAACCGAGGGGATACGCGGTCACACCGATAAACTCATCTTT.

This clone was found a few times. Other DNA sequences of this sample code for an identical CDR3. The rearrangement links TRDV1 to TRDJ1, with TRDD3 matching 7 bases. The CDR3 length is 19 residues. Germline trimming cut 4 bases from V and 0 bases from J; bases unmatched to any gene: 17. Per the germline V gene, CDR1 is TSWWSYY and CDR2 is QGS. CDR3 DNA: TGTGCTCTTGGGGTCCTGGAAGACCTCGGGGGGGGATACACCGATAAACTCATCTTT. It encodes CALGVLEDLGGGYTDKLIF.

V is TRDV1 and J is TRDJ1, with D maybe TRDD2 (9 bases). The V end was cut by 6 bases, the J end by 1 base, with 42 bases between. This CDR3 region has 24 residues. CDR1 and CDR2 (germline): TSWWSYY, QGS. CDR3 DNA: TGTGCTCTTGGAGAATGTCCTACTACCTTCCTACCGACTGGGGGTCGCGACATCACCGATAAACTCATCTTT. Translating it yields CALGECPTTFLPTGGRDITDKLIF.

This clone was detected many times. The identical CDR3 is also encoded by other nucleotide sequences in the sample. The chain uses TRDV1 and TRDJ1; D gene ambiguous. Per germline, CDR1 TSWWSYY and CDR2 QGS. The V gene lost 0 bases and the J gene lost 0 bases, with 20 bases spanning the gap. The CDR3 consists of 19 residues. In DNA form, the CDR3 reads TGTGCTCTTGGGGAACTAGCGGGCGATGGGAACCCGTACACCGATAAACTCATCTTT. Encoded protein: CALGELAGDGNPYTDKLIF.

This clone was counted a few times. The rearrangement links TRDV1 to TRDJ1; 13 bases are shared with TRDD3. Losses at the gene ends were 0 bases for V and 11 bases for J; bases not matched to a gene: 15. The CDR3 has 18 amino acids. Germline V gene sequence: CDR1 TSWWSYY, CDR2 QGS. The CDR3 nucleotides are TGTGCTCTTGGGGAACTAGGGGCTCCCACACTGGGGGATACGAAGCTCATCTTT. It is translated as CALGELGAPTLGDTKLIF.

This chain uses TRDV1 with TRDJ1, with a weak D call TRDD3 (5 bases). Germline values: CDR1 TSWWSYY, CDR2 QGS. There are 19 residues in the CDR3. Trimming stripped 0 bases from V and 4 bases from J, with 24 bases between. The CDR3 DNA reads TGTGCTCTTGGGGAACTAAGCCGGCCCCCCACTCTGGGCCGCGATAAACTCATCTTT. It encodes CALGELSRPPTLGRDKLIF.

A few counts support this clone. Germline and junction disagree at one end, which may indicate a read error. The gene calls are TRDV1 and TRDJ1, with D unclear. Germline CDR1 is TSWWSYY and CDR2 is QGS. The CDR3 is 17 residues long. The CDR3 nucleotides read TGTGCTCTTGGGGAACTTGGCTCCCCCCCATACACCGATAAATTCATCTTT. As protein: CALGELGSPPYTDKFIF.

Of note for this clone: Given a much more abundant clone one base away, this may be a read error. In the same sample, other DNA sequences code for this CDR3. The genes are TRDV1 and TRDJ1; no clear D. The CDR3 is made up of 16 amino acids. Germline CDR1 is TSWWSYY and CDR2 is QGS. Trimming took off 4 bases at V and 0 bases at J, with 15 bases between the two ends. CDR3 DNA sequence: TGTGCTCTTGGGGGGCCCGGGCAAACATACACCGATAAACTCATCTTT. Residues: CALGGPGQTYTDKLIF.

The chain combines TRDV2 with TRDJ1; 10 bases fit TRDD3. V shed 9 bases, J shed 0 bases, and the junction held 6 bases outside the gene matches. Per germline, CDR1 GEAIGNYY and CDR2 EKD. The CDR3 runs to 14 residues. CDR3 protein: CATPTGGYTDKLIF. The CDR3 nucleotides read TGTGCCACCCCTACTGGGGGATACACCGATAAACTCATCTTT.

The chain combines TRDV1 with TRDJ1, with 9 bases identical to TRDD3. With 4 bases clipped from V and 0 bases from J, the junction kept 24 bases outside the gene matches. The CDR3 spans 22 residues. CDR1 TSWWSYY and CDR2 QGS come from the germline V gene. The CDR3 loop is CALGAFPAGPLHWGTYTDKLIF. The CDR3 bases are TGTGCTCTTGGGGCCTTTCCGGCAGGTCCTCTCCACTGGGGGACCTACACCGATAAACTCATCTTT.

Comments on this clone: One junction end does not reproduce the germline sequence, and a read error may be involved. The chain employs TRDV2 and TRDJ1; 11 bases are shared with TRDD3. The CDR3 consists of 19 residues. In germline, CDR1 is GEAIGNYY, CDR2 EKD. The CDR3 is CARDTYWGITRQDTDKLIF. The CDR3 DNA reads TGTGCCCGTGACACGTACTGGGGGATAACCCGACAAGACACCGATAAACTCATCTTT.

This clone was observed a handful of times. The genes are TRDV1 and TRDJ1; no reliable D call. Per the germline V gene, CDR1 is TSWWSYY and CDR2 is QGS. Between the trimmed V and J ends, which lost 2 bases and 0 bases, there was a span of 13 bases. The CDR3 runs to 16 residues. The CDR3 here is CALGEGCVPNTDKLIF. The CDR3 nucleotides are TGTGCTCTTGGGGAAGGTTGTGTCCCGAACACCGATAAACTCATCTTT.

Worth noting for this clone: It differs at one base from a far larger clone, so likely a read error. The sample has other DNA sequences that encode this CDR3 too. V is TRDV2 and J is TRDJ1; TRDD3 aligns across 10 bases. J lost 0 bases, V lost 5 bases, and 20 bases had no gene match. The CDR3 length is 20 residues. CDR1 and CDR2 (germline): GEAIGNYY, EKD. CDR3 loop: CACALHTPHWGIKYTDKLIF. In DNA form, the CDR3 reads TGTGCCTGTGCTTTACATACACCGCACTGGGGGATCAAGTACACCGATAAACTCATCTTT.

On this clone itself: Other DNA sequences from this sample encode an identical CDR3 as well. This rearrangement joins TRDV1 to TRDJ1; unclear D gene. The germline V gene encodes CDR1 TSWWSYY and CDR2 QGS. The CDR3 totals 14 residues. Trimming pared 2 bases from V and 2 bases from J, leaving 9 bases between. The CDR3 nucleotides are TGTGCTCTTGGGGAAGCCCCCCTTACCGATAAACTCATCTTT. It codes for CALGEAPLTDKLIF.

The table lists this clone with a few counts. The V and J genes are TRDV1 and TRDJ1; 13 bases fit TRDD3. Germline V gene lookup returns CDR1 TSWWSYY and CDR2 QGS. The CDR3 is 22 amino acids. Trimming removed 0 bases from V and 1 base from J; junction bases left unmatched: 17. This CDR3 reads CALGELGDSYQYWGIRTDKLIF. The CDR3 DNA is TGTGCTCTTGGGGAACTAGGTGATTCCTACCAGTACTGGGGGATACGCACCGATAAACTCATCTTT.

This chain joins TRDV1 and TRDJ1; 8 positions agree with TRDD3. Germline V gives CDR1 TSWWSYY, CDR2 QGS. Unmatched junction bases numbered 24, after V lost 3 bases and J lost 3 bases. The CDR3 covers 21 residues. CDR3 sequence: CALGDPLLGGPGGPKADKLIF. DNA for the CDR3: TGTGCTCTTGGGGACCCCCTCTTGGGTGGTCCTGGGGGACCCAAGGCCGATAAACTCATCTTT.